This T cell receptor (beta chain) comes out of a study of neurological immune-mediated disorders. Overall study context: The disease course was relapsing-remitting in roughly 31 and secondary progressive in about 9% of the roughly 34 multiple sclerosis patients. General study results and limits: Phylogenetic grouping assigned the repertoires of 18 of 34 multiple sclerosis patients to a single cluster of related CDR3 sequences. This cluster may be a repertoire-level signature.

Every sequencing run generated in excess of 160 million TCR-beta sequences. These sequences covered 15-18 subjects. Each CDR3 protein gets one entry after TCRdb re-called the 5' RACE reads with MiXCR. The sample has 80,000 to 100,000 distinct CDR3 sequences, around 3.4% seen once. This clonotype was counted ten times or more. Its target is unknown. Unsorted libraries used 2 million PBMCs kept at -80 degrees C. The origin of this receptor is a woman aged 50 to 60 with multiple sclerosis. Specimen: PBMCs.

The CDR3 DNA reads as TGCAGTGCCCTCAGACAGGCCGACACCGGGGAGCTGTTTTTT. The encoded protein is CSALRQADTGELFF. The V call is TRBV20-1, the J call TRBJ2-2, with TRBD1 as a possible D gene (6 bases). V dropped 6 bases and J dropped 3 bases, with 14 bases sitting between them. The CDR3 runs to 14 residues. Germline CDR1 reads DFQATT; CDR2 reads SNEGSKA (reference sequence).